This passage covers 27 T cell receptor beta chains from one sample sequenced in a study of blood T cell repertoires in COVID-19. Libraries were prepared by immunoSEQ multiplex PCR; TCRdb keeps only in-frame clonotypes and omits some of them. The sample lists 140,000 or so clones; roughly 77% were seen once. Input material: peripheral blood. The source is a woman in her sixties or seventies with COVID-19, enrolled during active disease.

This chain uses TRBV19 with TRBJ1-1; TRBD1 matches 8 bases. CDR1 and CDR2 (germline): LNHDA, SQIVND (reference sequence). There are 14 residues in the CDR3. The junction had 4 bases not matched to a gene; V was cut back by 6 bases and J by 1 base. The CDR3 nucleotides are TGTGCCAGTAGGGTTACAGGGGGGAACACTGAAGCTTTCTTT. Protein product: CASRVTGGNTEAFF.

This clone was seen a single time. The CDR3 here is CASSQLRSGNTIYF. The CDR3 region has the DNA TGCGCCAGCAGCCAACTACGATCCGGAAACACCATATATTTT. The chain joins TRBV4-1 to TRBJ1-3; D unclear. The CDR3 has 14 residues. Trimming removed 2 bases at V and 4 bases at J, with 9 bases between. Germline loops: CDR1 MGHRA, CDR2 YSYEKL.

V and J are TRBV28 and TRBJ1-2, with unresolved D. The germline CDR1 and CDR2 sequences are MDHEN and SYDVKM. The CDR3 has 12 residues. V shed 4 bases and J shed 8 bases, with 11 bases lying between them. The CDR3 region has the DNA TGTGCCAGCAGTTCTGGGCCGCACGGCTACACCTTC. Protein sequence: CASSSGPHGYTF.

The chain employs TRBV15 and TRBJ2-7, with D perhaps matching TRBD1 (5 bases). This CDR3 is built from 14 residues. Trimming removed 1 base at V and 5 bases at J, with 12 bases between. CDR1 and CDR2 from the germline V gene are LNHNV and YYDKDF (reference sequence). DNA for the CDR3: TGTGCCACCAGCAGAGGGGCCCAAGGGGACGAGCAGTACTTC. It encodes CATSRGAQGDEQYF.

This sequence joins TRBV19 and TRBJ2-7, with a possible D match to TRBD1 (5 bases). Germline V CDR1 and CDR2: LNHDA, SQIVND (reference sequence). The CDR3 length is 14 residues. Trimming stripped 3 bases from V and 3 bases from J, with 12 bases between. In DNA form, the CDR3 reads TGTGCCAGTAGTATGCAGGGTGGTAGCTACGAGCAGTACTTC. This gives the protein CASSMQGGSYEQYF.

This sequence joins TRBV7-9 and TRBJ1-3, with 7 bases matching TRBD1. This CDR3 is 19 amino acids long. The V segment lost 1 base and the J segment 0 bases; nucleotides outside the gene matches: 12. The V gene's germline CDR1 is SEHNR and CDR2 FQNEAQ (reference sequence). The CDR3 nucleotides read TGTGCCAGCAGCTTAGGACTAGGGACAGCTGTCCTCTCTGGAAACACCATATATTTT. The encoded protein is CASSLGLGTAVLSGNTIYF.

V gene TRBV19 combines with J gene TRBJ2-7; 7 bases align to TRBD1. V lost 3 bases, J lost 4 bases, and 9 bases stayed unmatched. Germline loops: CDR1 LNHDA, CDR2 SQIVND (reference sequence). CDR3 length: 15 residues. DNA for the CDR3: TGTGCCAGTAGTATCTTATGGGACAGTGATTACGAGCAGTACTTC. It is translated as CASSILWDSDYEQYF.

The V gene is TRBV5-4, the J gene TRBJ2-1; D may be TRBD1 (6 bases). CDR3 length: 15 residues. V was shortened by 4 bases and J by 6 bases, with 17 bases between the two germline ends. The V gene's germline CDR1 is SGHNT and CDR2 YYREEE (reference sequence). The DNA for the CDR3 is TGTGCCAGCAGCCAGGACAGTGCGGCCGTCAATGAGCAGTTCTTC. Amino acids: CASSQDSAAVNEQFF.

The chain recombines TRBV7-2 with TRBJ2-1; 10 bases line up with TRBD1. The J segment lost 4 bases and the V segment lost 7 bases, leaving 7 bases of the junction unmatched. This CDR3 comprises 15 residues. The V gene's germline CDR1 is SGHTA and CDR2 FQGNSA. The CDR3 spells CASNQDRGLYNEQFF. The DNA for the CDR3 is TGTGCCAGCAATCAAGACAGGGGGCTATACAATGAGCAGTTCTTC.

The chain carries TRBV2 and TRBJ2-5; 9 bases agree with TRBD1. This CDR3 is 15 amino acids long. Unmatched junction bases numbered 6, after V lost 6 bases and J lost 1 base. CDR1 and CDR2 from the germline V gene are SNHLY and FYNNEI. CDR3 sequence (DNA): TGTGCCAGCAGGGCACCGGGACAGGGCCAAGAGACCCAGTACTTC. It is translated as CASRAPGQGQETQYF.

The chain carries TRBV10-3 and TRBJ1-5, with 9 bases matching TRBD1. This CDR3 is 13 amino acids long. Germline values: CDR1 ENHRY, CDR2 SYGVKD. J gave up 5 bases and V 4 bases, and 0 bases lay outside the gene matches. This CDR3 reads CAISGTGDQPQHF. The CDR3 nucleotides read TGTGCCATCAGTGGGACAGGGGATCAGCCCCAGCATTTT.

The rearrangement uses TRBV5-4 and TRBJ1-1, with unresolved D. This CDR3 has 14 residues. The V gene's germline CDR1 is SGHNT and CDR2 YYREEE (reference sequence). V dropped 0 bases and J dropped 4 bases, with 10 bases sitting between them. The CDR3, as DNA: TGTGCCAGCAGCTTGGGCGGCGGAGGCACTGAAGCTTTCTTT. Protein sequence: CASSLGGGGTEAFF.

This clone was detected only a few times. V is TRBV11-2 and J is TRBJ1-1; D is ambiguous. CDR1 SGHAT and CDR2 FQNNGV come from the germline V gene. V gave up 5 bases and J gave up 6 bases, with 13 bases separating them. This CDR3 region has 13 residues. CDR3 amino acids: CASSPLSRPEAFF. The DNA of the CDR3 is TGTGCCAGCAGCCCCCTAAGTCGCCCTGAAGCTTTCTTT.

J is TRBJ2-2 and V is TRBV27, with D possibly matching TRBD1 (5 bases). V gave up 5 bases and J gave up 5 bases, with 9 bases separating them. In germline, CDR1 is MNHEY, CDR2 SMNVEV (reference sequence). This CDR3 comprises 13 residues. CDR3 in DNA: TGTGCCAGCAGTCCCAGGGTTACCGGGGAGCTGTTTTTT. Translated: CASSPRVTGELFF.

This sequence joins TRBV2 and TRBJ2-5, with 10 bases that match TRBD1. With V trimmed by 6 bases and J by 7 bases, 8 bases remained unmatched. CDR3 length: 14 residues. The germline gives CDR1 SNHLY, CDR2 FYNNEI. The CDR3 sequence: CASRPTGGAVTQYF. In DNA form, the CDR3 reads TGTGCCAGCAGACCGACAGGGGGCGCGGTGACCCAGTACTTC.

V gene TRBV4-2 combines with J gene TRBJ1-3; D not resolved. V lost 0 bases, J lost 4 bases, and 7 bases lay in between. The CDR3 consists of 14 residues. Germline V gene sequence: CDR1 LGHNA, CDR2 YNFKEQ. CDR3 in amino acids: CASSQEQLGNTIYF. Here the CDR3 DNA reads TGTGCCAGCAGCCAAGAACAGCTAGGAAACACCATATATTTT.

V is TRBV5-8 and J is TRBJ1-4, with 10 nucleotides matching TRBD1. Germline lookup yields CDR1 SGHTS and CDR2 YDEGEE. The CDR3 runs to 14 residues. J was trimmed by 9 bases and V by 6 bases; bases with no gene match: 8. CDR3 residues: CASIKDRGRKKLFF. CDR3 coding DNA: TGTGCCAGCATCAAAGACAGGGGGCGTAAAAAACTGTTTTTT.

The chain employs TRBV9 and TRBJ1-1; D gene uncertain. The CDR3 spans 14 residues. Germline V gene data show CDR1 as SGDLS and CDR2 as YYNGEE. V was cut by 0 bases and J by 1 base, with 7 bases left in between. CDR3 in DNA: TGTGCCAGCAGCGTAGGTATGAGGAACACTGAAGCTTTCTTT. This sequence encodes CASSVGMRNTEAFF. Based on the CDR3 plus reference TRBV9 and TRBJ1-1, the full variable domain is DSGVTQTPKHLITATGQRVTLRCSPRSGDLSVYWYQQSLDQGLQFLIQYYNGEERAKGNILERFSAQQFPDLHSELNLSSLELGDSALYFCASSVGMRNTEAFFGQGTRLTVV.

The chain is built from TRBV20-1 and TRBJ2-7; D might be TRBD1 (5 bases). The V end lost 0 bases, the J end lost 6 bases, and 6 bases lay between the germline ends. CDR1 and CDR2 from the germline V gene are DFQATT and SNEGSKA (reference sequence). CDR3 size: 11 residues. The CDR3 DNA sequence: TGCAGTGCTAGAGAAGGGGTCGAGCAGTACTTC. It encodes CSAREGVEQYF.

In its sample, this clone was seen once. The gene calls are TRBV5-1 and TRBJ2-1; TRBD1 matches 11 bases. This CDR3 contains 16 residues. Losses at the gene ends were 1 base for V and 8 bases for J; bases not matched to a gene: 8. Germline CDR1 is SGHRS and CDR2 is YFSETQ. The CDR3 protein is CASSLMDRGLLHEQFF. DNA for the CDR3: TGCGCCAGCAGCTTGATGGACAGGGGGCTGCTTCATGAGCAGTTCTTC.

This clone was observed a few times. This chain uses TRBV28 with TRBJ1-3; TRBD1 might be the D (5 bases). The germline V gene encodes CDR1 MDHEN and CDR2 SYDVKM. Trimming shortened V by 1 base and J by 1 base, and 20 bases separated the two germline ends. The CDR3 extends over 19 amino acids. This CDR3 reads CASSLLLVADGGSGNTIYF. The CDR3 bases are TGTGCCAGCAGTTTATTATTGGTTGCGGACGGGGGTTCTGGAAACACCATATATTTT.

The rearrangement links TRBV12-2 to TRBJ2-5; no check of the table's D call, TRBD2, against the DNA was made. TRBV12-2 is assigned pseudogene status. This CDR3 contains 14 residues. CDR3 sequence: CASRPGGAQETQYF. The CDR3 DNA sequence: TGTGCAAGTCGCCCCGGCGGGGCCCAAGAGACCCAGTACTTC.

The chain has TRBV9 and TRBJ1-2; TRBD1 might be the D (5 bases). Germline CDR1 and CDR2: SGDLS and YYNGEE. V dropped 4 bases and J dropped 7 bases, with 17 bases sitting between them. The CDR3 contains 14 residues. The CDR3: CASSPQRTSGGYTF. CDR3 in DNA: TGTGCCAGCAGCCCCCAAAGGACATCAGGTGGCTACACCTTC. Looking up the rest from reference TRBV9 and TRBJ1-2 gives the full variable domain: DSGVTQTPKHLITATGQRVTLRCSPRSGDLSVYWYQQSLDQGLQFLIQYYNGEERAKGNILERFSAQQFPDLHSELNLSSLELGDSALYFCASSPQRTSGGYTFGSGTRLTVV.

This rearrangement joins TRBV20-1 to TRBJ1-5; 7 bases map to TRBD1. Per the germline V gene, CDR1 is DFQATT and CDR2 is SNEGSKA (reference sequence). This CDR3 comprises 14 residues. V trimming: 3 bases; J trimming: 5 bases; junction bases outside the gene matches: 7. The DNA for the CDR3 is TGCAGTGCTAGTCCACCAGGGGGTCATCAGCCCCAGCATTTT. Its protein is CSASPPGGHQPQHF.

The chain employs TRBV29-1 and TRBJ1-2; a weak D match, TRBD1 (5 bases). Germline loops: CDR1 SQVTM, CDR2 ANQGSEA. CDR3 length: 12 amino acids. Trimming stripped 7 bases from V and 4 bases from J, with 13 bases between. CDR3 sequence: CSGLTELYGYTF. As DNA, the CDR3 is TGCAGCGGTTTGACAGAGCTCTATGGCTACACCTTC.

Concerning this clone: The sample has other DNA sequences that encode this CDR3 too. The CDR3 sequence: CASSTGGDQPQHF. CDR3 sequence (DNA): TGTGCCAGCAGCACGGGGGGGGATCAGCCCCAGCATTTT. This chain uses TRBV28 with TRBJ1-5; D is perhaps TRBD1 (5 bases). CDR3 length: 13 residues. Per the germline V gene, CDR1 is MDHEN and CDR2 is SYDVKM. V shed 6 bases and J shed 5 bases, with 11 bases lying between them.

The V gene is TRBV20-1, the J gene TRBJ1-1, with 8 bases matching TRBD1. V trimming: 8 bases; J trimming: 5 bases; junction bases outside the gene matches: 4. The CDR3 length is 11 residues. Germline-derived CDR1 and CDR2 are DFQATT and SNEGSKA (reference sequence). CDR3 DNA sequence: TGCAGTTCCACAGGGGGAACTGAAGCTTTCTTT. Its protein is CSSTGGTEAFF.